The source of this TCR beta chain is a study of blood T cell repertoires in COVID-19. Across the study: Both acute and convalescent COVID-19 samples were obtained from the United States, Italy and Spain.

This clone came up a few times. Authors' processing steps: It was from reference gene primer amplification that nucleated cell counts were estimated. Sequenced by immunoSEQ multiplex PCR; TCRdb stores in-frame clones only, minus some. V and J calls and clone size come straight from that table; D and trimming were deduced from the DNA. The data show around 94,000 clones, 86% seen once. V was shortened by 4 bases and J by 7 bases, with 11 bases between the two germline ends. The germline CDR1 and CDR2 sequences are SGHAT and FQNNGV. This CDR3 is 13 amino acids long. V is TRBV11-2 and J is TRBJ2-1, with TRBD2 as a possible D gene (6 bases). The sequence derives from a man aged 80 or over with acute or convalescent COVID-19. The sequenced material came from peripheral blood. The CDR3 protein is CASSYGSANEQFF. The CDR3, as DNA: TGTGCCAGCAGCTACGGGAGCGCTAATGAGCAGTTCTTC. Using reference TRBV11-2 and TRBJ2-1 for the parts outside the CDR3, the full variable domain is EAGVAQSPRYKIIEKRQSVAFWCNPISGHATLYWYQQILGQGPKLLIQFQNNGVVDDSQLPKDRFSAERLKGVDSTLKIQPAKLEDSAVYLCASSYGSANEQFFGPGTRLTVL.